Listed below are T cell receptor beta chains from one sample, sequenced in a study of PD-1 blockade in classical Hodgkin lymphoma. TCRdb's table, derived via immunoSEQ multiplex PCR, lists solely in-frame clones and lacks some. The repertoire includes roughly 42,000 clones, 76% of them detected once, and about a fifth sits in the top ten. This specimen consisted of peripheral blood mononuclear cells (PBMCs), obtained at baseline. The receptors come from a human donor with classical Hodgkin lymphoma. CDR3s include the opening cysteine and the closing phenylalanine or tryptophan. A D gene is named only where the DNA matches it firmly.

D gene,V gene,J gene,CDR3 length,CDR3 protein
.,TRBV18,TRBJ2-7,17,CASSSRGGRGVSYEQYF
TRBD2,TRBV7-2,TRBJ2-7,15,CASSSRGTTPYEQYF
.,TRBV14,TRBJ2-1,15,CASSRLQGGYDEQFF
.,TRBV27,TRBJ2-3,15,CASRRRWLDTDTQYF
TRBD1,TRBV14,TRBJ2-5,14,CASSRASGGWTQYF
.,TRBV19,TRBJ2-3,17,CASSSLYRAPSTDTQYF
.,TRBV7-2,TRBJ2-7,14,CASSLGTGLYEQYF
.,TRBV7-2,TRBJ2-3,15,CASSLDGQRTDTQYF
TRBD1,TRBV28,TRBJ1-4,14,CASNMDRGNEKLFF
.,TRBV29-1,TRBJ1-2,12,CSVDGGRWGYTF